The next 20 T cell receptor beta chains were all read from a single sample in a study of regulatory T cells in long-lasting Graves disease. Combining iRepertoire HTBI primers with Arm-PCR of CDR3 regions, the authors built TCR beta libraries. TCRdb recomputed calls from the multiplex PCR reads with MiXCR, one row per CDR3 protein. Of about 470,000 distinct CDR3 sequences listed, about 20% are singletons. Time point meaning: persistent/refractory GD, antithyroid drugs over 5 years with positive TRAb. PBMC RNA was the source of the TCR library. The source was peripheral blood mononuclear cells (PBMCs), collected when the disease was refractory, from a patient treated with antithyroid drugs. Receptors were obtained from a female donor with Graves disease.

This clonotype was counted many times. The chain carries TRBV20-1 and TRBJ2-7; TRBD1 matches at 7 bases. The CDR3 spans 12 residues. Germline V lookup: CDR1 DFQATT, CDR2 SNEGSKA (reference sequence). J lost 7 bases, V lost 3 bases, and 6 bases had no gene match. CDR3 bases: TGCAGTGCTAGGGGGGACAGAGGAGAGCAGTACTTC. Translating it yields CSARGDRGEQYF.

This rearrangement joins TRBV7-3 to TRBJ2-2; TRBD2 might be the D (5 bases). Germline V CDR1 and CDR2: SGHTA, FQGTGA. The CDR3 totals 14 residues. The ends were cut back, 3 bases at V and 5 bases at J, with 10 bases in the middle. The CDR3 DNA follows: TGTGCCAGCAGCTTCGGACTTTCAACCGGGGAGCTGTTTTTT. As protein: CASSFGLSTGELFF.

This clonotype has ten or more counts. This sequence joins TRBV28 and TRBJ2-7; D may be TRBD1 (6 bases). The length of the CDR3 is 15 residues. Looked up from germline, CDR1 is MDHEN and CDR2 is SYDVKM. Trimming shortened V by 7 bases and J by 0 bases, and 16 bases separated the two germline ends. CDR3 bases: TGTGCCAGCAAGAAAAGGGACACAAGCTCCTACGAGCAGTACTTC. Protein product: CASKKRDTSSYEQYF.

The rearrangement uses TRBV6-1 and TRBJ2-1, with D hard to call. V was trimmed by 5 bases and J by 2 bases, leaving 16 bases between them. The CDR3 totals 16 residues. Germline-derived CDR1 and CDR2 are MNHNS and SASEGT. This CDR3 reads CASSTSKGSTYNEQFF. CDR3 bases: TGTGCCAGCAGTACCTCCAAGGGATCCACCTACAATGAGCAGTTCTTC.

In its sample, this clonotype was seen once. This may be a read error: a much more frequent sequence differs by one nucleotide. This sequence joins TRBV20-1 and TRBJ2-7, with 11 positions matching TRBD2. Germline assignment: CDR1 DFQATT and CDR2 SNEGSKA (reference sequence). The CDR3 spans 16 residues. The trim removed 2 bases at V and 5 bases at J, leaving 11 bases unmatched. The DNA of the CDR3 is TGCAGTGCTAGACCGGAGCTTACTAGCGGGAGCCACGAGCAGTACTTC. This codes for CSARPELTSGSHEQYF.

In its sample, this clonotype was seen a few times. The V call is TRBV10-2, the J call TRBJ2-6; D gene uncertain. V lost 6 bases to trimming and J lost 2 bases, with 2 bases between them. From germline, CDR1 is WSHSY and CDR2 SAAADI. The CDR3 covers 12 residues. DNA for the CDR3: TGCGCCAGCAGGGCTGGGGCCAACGTCCTGACTTTC. This gives the protein CASRAGANVLTF.

This clonotype was seen at least ten times. The rearrangement uses TRBV7-2 and TRBJ2-2, with D possibly TRBD2 on 5 matching bases. Germline CDR1 SGHTA, CDR2 FQGNSA. Between the trimmed V and J ends, which lost 2 bases and 5 bases, there was a span of 15 bases. The CDR3 is 16 amino acids. The CDR3 DNA sequence: TGTGCCAGCAGCTTAACTAGGGTTACAAAGACCGGGGAGCTGTTTTTT. Translation: CASSLTRVTKTGELFF.

This chain links TRBV5-1 with TRBJ1-1; D unresolved. The CDR3 loop spans 13 amino acids. V dropped 4 bases and J dropped 3 bases, with 10 bases sitting between them. The germline CDR1 and CDR2 sequences are SGHRS and YFSETQ. CDR3 DNA: TGCGCCAGCAGCGGCACACGACACACTGAAGCTTTCTTT. Residues: CASSGTRHTEAFF.

J is TRBJ2-3 and V is TRBV3-1; D call uncertain. V was cut by 8 bases and J by 1 base, with 10 bases left in between. CDR3 length: 13 amino acids. From germline, CDR1 is LGHDT and CDR2 YNNKEL (reference sequence). DNA for the CDR3: TGTGCCAGCGAACTAATGGGCACAGATACGCAGTATTTT. The encoded protein is CASELMGTDTQYF.

This clonotype has at least ten counts. The chain recombines TRBV11-2 with TRBJ2-3, with a tentative D call TRBD2 (5 bases). The CDR3 totals 12 residues. Per germline, CDR1 SGHAT and CDR2 FQNNGV. V was shortened by 4 bases and J by 4 bases, with 6 bases between the two germline ends. DNA of the CDR3: TGTGCCAGCAGCTCAGCGGCAGATACGCAGTATTTT. Protein sequence: CASSSAADTQYF.

This clonotype was recorded many times. The chain employs TRBV28 and TRBJ1-1; D uncertain. The CDR3 is 17 amino acids. Germline CDR1 is MDHEN and CDR2 is SYDVKM. V gave up 2 bases and J gave up 0 bases, with 16 bases separating them. Here the CDR3 DNA reads TGTGCCAGCAGTTTACGGGTAGGGCTAGGAATGAACACTGAAGCTTTCTTT. Encoded protein: CASSLRVGLGMNTEAFF. Full variable domain (rest looked up from reference TRBV28 and TRBJ1-1): DVKVTQSSRYLVKRTGEKVFLECVQDMDHENMFWYRQDPGLGLRLIYFSYDVKMKEKGDIPEGYSVSREKKERFSLILESASTNQTSMYLCASSLRVGLGMNTEAFFGQGTRLTVV.

This clonotype was seen a handful of times. The chain combines TRBV6-1 with TRBJ2-7; 11 bases fit TRBD1. CDR1 MNHNS and CDR2 SASEGT come from the germline V gene. V dropped 8 bases and J dropped 6; count of bases not matched to a gene: 6. This CDR3 is 13 amino acids long. The CDR3 spells CASATGTGGEQYF. The CDR3 DNA follows: TGTGCCAGCGCGACCGGGACAGGGGGCGAGCAGTACTTC.

The chain joins TRBV4-2 to TRBJ2-2, with D unresolved. The CDR3 spans 18 residues. The germline CDR1 and CDR2 sequences are LGHNA and YNFKEQ. With 0 bases removed from V and 0 bases from J, the gap between germline ends came to 14 bases. The CDR3 DNA follows: TGTGCCAGCAGCCAAGACCCCTTCACAGCGCCGAACACCGGGGAGCTGTTTTTT. Translating gives CASSQDPFTAPNTGELFF.

The chain joins TRBV7-9 to TRBJ1-3; D is uncertain. Trimming cost V 3 bases and J 5 bases, with 2 bases left between them. The germline CDR1 and CDR2 sequences are SEHNR and FQNEAQ (reference sequence). This CDR3 contains 11 residues. In DNA, the CDR3 is TGTGCCAGCAGCTTCAGAAACACCATATATTTT. This codes for CASSFRNTIYF.

This clonotype was recorded many times. This chain joins TRBV11-2 and TRBJ1-1; 7 bases match TRBD1. After removal of 0 bases from V and 0 bases from J, the junction contained 10 bases not matched to a gene. Germline CDR1 and CDR2: SGHAT and FQNNGV. The CDR3 has 18 residues. This chain's CDR3 is CASSLDTYRGPLNTEAFF. CDR3 in DNA: TGTGCCAGCAGCTTAGATACTTACAGGGGACCTTTGAACACTGAAGCTTTCTTT.

The gene calls are TRBV27 and TRBJ1-4, with 7 bases that match TRBD1. V gave up 1 base and J gave up 4 bases; unmatched junction bases: 3. CDR1 MNHEY and CDR2 SMNVEV come from the germline V gene (reference sequence). CDR3 size: 15 residues. This CDR3 is CASSLFGTVNEKLFF. For the CDR3, the DNA is TGTGCCAGCAGTTTATTTGGGACAGTTAATGAAAAACTGTTTTTT.

In this sample, this clonotype turned up many times. CDR3 in amino acids: CASSFLAGGPDTQYF. The CDR3 coding sequence is TGTGCCAGCAGTTTTCTAGCGGGAGGGCCAGATACGCAGTATTTT. The genes are TRBV28 and TRBJ2-3; 12 nucleotides match TRBD2. This CDR3 has 15 residues. Trimming at V came to 3 bases and at J to 4 bases, leaving 2 bases not matched to a gene. CDR1 and CDR2 from the germline V gene are MDHEN and SYDVKM.

The sample holds a few counts of this clonotype. V is TRBV12-3 or TRBV12-4 and J is TRBJ1-6; TRBD1 might be the D (5 bases). V was trimmed by 4 bases and J by 9 bases, leaving 13 bases between them. The CDR3 runs 14 residues. CDR3 loop: CASSSGTLSSPLHF. The CDR3 DNA is TGTGCCAGCAGTTCCGGGACGCTAAGTTCACCCCTCCACTTT.

The chain employs TRBV11-3 and TRBJ2-3; TRBD2 might be the D (5 bases). Trimming took 5 bases from V and 8 from J, leaving 17 bases between them. Germline V CDR1 and CDR2: SGHNT, YENEEA. This CDR3 comprises 14 residues. The CDR3 reads CASSRTGLITTQYF. DNA of the CDR3: TGTGCCAGCAGCCGAACGGGGTTAATAACTACGCAGTATTTT.

This clonotype was seen ten or more times. The V gene is TRBV24-1, the J gene TRBJ2-5; 8 bases line up with TRBD2. The V gene end was trimmed by 6 bases and the J gene end by 1 base; junction bases not matched to a gene: 3. Germline V lookup: CDR1 KGHDR, CDR2 SFDVKD. The CDR3 contains 14 residues. The CDR3 spells CATSLSGVQETQYF. CDR3 nucleotides: TGTGCCACCAGTCTTAGCGGGGTCCAAGAGACCCAGTACTTC.